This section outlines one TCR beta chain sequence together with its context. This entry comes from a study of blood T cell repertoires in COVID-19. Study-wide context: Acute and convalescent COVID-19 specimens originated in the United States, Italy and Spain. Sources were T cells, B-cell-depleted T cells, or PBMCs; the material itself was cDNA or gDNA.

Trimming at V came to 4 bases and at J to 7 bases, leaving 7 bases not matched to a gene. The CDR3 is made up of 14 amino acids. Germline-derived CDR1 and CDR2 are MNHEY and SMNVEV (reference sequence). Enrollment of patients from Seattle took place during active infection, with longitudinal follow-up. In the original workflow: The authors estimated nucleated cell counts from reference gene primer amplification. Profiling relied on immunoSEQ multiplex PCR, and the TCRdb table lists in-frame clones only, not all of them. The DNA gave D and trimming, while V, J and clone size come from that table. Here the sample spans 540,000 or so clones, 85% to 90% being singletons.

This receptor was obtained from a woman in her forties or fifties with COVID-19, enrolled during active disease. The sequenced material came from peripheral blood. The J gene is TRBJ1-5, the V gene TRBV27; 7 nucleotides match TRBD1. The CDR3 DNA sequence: TGTGCCAGCAGTTGGGGAACAGGGGACCAGCCCCAGCATTTT. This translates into CASSWGTGDQPQHF.